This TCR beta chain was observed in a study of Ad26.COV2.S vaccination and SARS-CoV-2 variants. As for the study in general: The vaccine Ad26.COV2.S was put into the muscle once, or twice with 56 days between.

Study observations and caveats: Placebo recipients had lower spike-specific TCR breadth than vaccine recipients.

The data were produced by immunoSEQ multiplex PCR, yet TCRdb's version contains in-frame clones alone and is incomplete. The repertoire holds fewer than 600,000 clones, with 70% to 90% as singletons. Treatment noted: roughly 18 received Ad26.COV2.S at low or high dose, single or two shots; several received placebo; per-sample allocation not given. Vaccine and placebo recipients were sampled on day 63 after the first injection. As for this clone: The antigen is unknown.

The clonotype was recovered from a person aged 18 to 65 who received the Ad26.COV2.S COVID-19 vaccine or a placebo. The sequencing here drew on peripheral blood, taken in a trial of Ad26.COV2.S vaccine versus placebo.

The CDR3 here is CASSLIADRNTGELFF. CDR3 sequence (DNA): TGTGCCAGCAGTTTAATAGCGGACCGGAACACCGGGGAGCTGTTTTTT. This sequence joins TRBV28 and TRBJ2-2, with D possibly TRBD2 on 6 matching bases. The CDR3 runs to 16 residues. V lost 2 bases and J lost 1, with 11 bases in between. In germline, CDR1 is MDHEN, CDR2 SYDVKM.